These 23 T cell receptor beta chains originate from one sample sequenced in a study of technical replicates of blood from a handful of donors. Profiling relied on immunoSEQ multiplex PCR, and the TCRdb table lists in-frame clones only, not all of them. The sample carries tens of thousands of clones, just under 95% recorded once. The specimen sequenced was T cells isolated from PBMCs. The receptors originated from a human donor in good health.

The chain recombines TRBV9 with TRBJ1-2; TRBD1 agrees at 9 bases. The CDR3 runs 15 residues. V was clipped by 3 bases and J by 2 bases; unmatched bases: 5. From germline, CDR1 is SGDLS and CDR2 YYNGEE. The CDR3: CASSGNRGLNYGYTF. The CDR3 coding sequence is TGTGCCAGCAGCGGAAACAGGGGGCTAAACTATGGCTACACCTTC.

The chain carries TRBV29-1 and TRBJ1-1; D uncertain. V dropped 3 bases and J dropped 8 bases, with 4 bases sitting between them. The CDR3 sequence is 9 residues long. Germline CDR1 reads SQVTM; CDR2 reads ANQGSEA. This CDR3 reads CSVDQEAFF. The CDR3 DNA follows: TGCAGCGTTGACCAGGAAGCTTTCTTT. Filled out from reference TRBV29-1 and TRBJ1-1, the complete variable domain reads SAVISQKPSRDICQRGTSLTIQCQVDSQVTMMFWYRQQPGQSLTLIATANQGSEATYESGFVIDKFPISRPNLTFSTLTVSNMSPEDSSIYLCSVDQEAFFGQGTRLTVV.

The gene calls are TRBV19 and TRBJ2-7, with TRBD1 identical over 10 bases. CDR3 length equals 15 residues. Trimming took 5 bases from V and 4 from J; bases not matched to a gene: 8. Per germline, CDR1 LNHDA and CDR2 SQIVND (reference sequence). The CDR3 region has the DNA TGTGCCAGTAGTCCCCGGACAGGGGGTCCTTACGAGCAGTACTTC. Protein sequence: CASSPRTGGPYEQYF.

V is TRBV4-1 and J is TRBJ2-7, with D tentatively TRBD2 (6 bases). Germline CDR1 reads MGHRA; CDR2 reads YSYEKL. The CDR3 runs to 15 residues. Trimming removed 0 bases from V and 7 bases from J, with 16 bases in between. The CDR3 nucleotides are TGCGCCAGCAGCCAAGAGGCGGGACCCCTCGGGGAGCAGTACTTC. Amino acid sequence: CASSQEAGPLGEQYF.

The chain employs TRBV19 and TRBJ2-1; 7 bases are a match to TRBD1. The germline CDR1 and CDR2 sequences are LNHDA and SQIVND (reference sequence). The CDR3 loop spans 16 amino acids. J lost 4 bases, V lost 3 bases, and 9 bases had no gene match. The CDR3 reads CASSIGAGGEYNEQFF. CDR3 nucleotides: TGTGCCAGTAGTATTGGGGCAGGGGGAGAGTACAATGAGCAGTTCTTC.

V usage is TRBV5-4 and J usage is TRBJ1-1; TRBD1 matches at 7 bases. With V trimmed by 5 bases and J by 0 bases, 7 bases remained unmatched. Germline values: CDR1 SGHNT, CDR2 YYREEE (reference sequence). This CDR3 contains 15 residues. Here the CDR3 reads CASRDYRGMNTEAFF. CDR3 nucleotide sequence: TGTGCCAGCAGGGATTACAGGGGCATGAACACTGAAGCTTTCTTT.

The CDR3, as DNA: TGTGCCAGGCCCGAAGAGGGGGCCTATGGCTACACCTTC. As protein: CARPEEGAYGYTF. The chain combines TRBV7-2 with TRBJ1-2; 7 nucleotides line up with TRBD1. V gave up 9 bases and J gave up 4 bases; unmatched junction bases: 8. CDR1 is SGHTA and CDR2 is FQGNSA in the germline V gene. This CDR3 has 13 residues.

This chain uses TRBV29-1 with TRBJ2-7, with a tentative D call TRBD2 (6 bases). The V gene's germline CDR1 is SQVTM and CDR2 ANQGSEA. The CDR3 spans 16 residues. The ends were cut back, 0 bases at V and 0 bases at J, with 15 bases in the middle. This CDR3 reads CSVEDSREQNSYEQYF. CDR3 bases: TGCAGCGTTGAAGATTCCCGGGAGCAAAACTCCTACGAGCAGTACTTC.

The chain carries TRBV21-1 and TRBJ1-1. TRBV21-1 is an annotated pseudogene. The CDR3 loop spans 17 amino acids. CDR3: CASSKAAGSGVYTEAFF. CDR3 DNA sequence: TGTGCCAGCAGCAAAGCGGCTGGCTCCGGGGTCTACACTGAAGCTTTCTTT.

This chain connects TRBV9 to TRBJ2-2, with TRBD1 matching over 7 bases. Germline V gives CDR1 SGDLS, CDR2 YYNGEE. Trimming removed 4 bases from V and 7 bases from J; junction bases left unmatched: 4. The CDR3 contains 13 residues. The CDR3 bases are TGTGCCAGCAGCAGAGGGGGCAGCGGGGAGCTGTTTTTT. Translating gives CASSRGGSGELFF.

The J gene is TRBJ2-4, the V gene TRBV30, with unresolved D. The V and J ends lost 3 bases and 4 bases respectively, with 4 bases between them. The CDR3 is made up of 11 amino acids. CDR1 and CDR2 from the germline V gene are GTSNPN and SVGIG (reference sequence). The CDR3 DNA follows: TGTGCCTGGAGCAGGAAAAACATTCAGTACTTC. It translates to CAWSRKNIQYF.

The chain carries TRBV10-3 and TRBJ1-1; no definite D call. CDR1 is ENHRY, CDR2 SYGVKD, per germline. The V and J ends lost 6 bases and 6 bases respectively, with 8 bases between them. This CDR3 is built from 11 residues. CDR3 nucleotide sequence: TGTGCCATCAGGGCAGGCTCTGAAGCTTTCTTT. This encodes CAIRAGSEAFF.

The chain has TRBV10-3 and TRBJ1-5; D perhaps matches TRBD1 (6 bases). This CDR3 comprises 14 residues. The V end was cut by 4 bases, the J end by 1 base, with 8 bases between. The germline V gene encodes CDR1 ENHRY and CDR2 SYGVKD. The CDR3 DNA is TGTGCCATCAGTGGGACAGACAGCAATCAGCCCCAGCATTTT. This gives the protein CAISGTDSNQPQHF.

The chain uses TRBV25-1 and TRBJ1-1; 8 nucleotides agree with TRBD1. Germline loops: CDR1 MGHDK, CDR2 SYGVNS. Losses at the gene ends were 3 bases for V and 5 bases for J; bases not matched to a gene: 5. The CDR3 has 14 amino acids. The CDR3 is CASSESGGWTEAFF. DNA of the CDR3: TGTGCCAGCAGTGAGTCAGGGGGCTGGACTGAAGCTTTCTTT.

The sample holds one count of this clone. The V and J genes are TRBV27 and TRBJ2-5; 10 nucleotides line up with TRBD2. The CDR3 totals 14 residues. Germline values: CDR1 MNHEY, CDR2 SMNVEV (reference sequence). The V gene end was trimmed by 2 bases and the J gene end by 5 bases; junction bases not matched to a gene: 2. Here the CDR3 DNA reads TGTGCCAGCAGTTTACTAGCGGGAGCGGAGACCCAGTACTTC. Translation: CASSLLAGAETQYF.

The V and J genes are TRBV19 and TRBJ1-5, with TRBD1 as a possible D gene (6 bases). The CDR3 is 14 amino acids. Germline CDR1 is LNHDA and CDR2 is SQIVND (reference sequence). Trimming removed 6 bases at V and 7 bases at J, with 16 bases between. The CDR3 DNA sequence: TGTGCCAGTAGACAACCCCTGGGGGCCCAGCCCCAGCATTTT. Protein: CASRQPLGAQPQHF. The full variable domain, with the rest looked up from reference TRBV19 and TRBJ1-5, is DGGITQSPKYLFRKEGQNVTLSCEQNLNHDAMYWYRQDPGQGLRLIYYSQIVNDFQKGDIAEGYSVSREKKESFPLTVTSAQKNPTAFYLCASRQPLGAQPQHFGDGTRLSIL.

The gene calls are TRBV18 and TRBJ2-4; D remains unclear. CDR3 length: 18 residues. Germline CDR1 reads KGHSH; CDR2 reads LQKENI. Trimming took off 3 bases at V and 3 bases at J, with 21 bases between the two ends. The CDR3 protein is CASSPGSESVLVKNIQYF. The CDR3 nucleotides read TGTGCCAGCTCACCCGGCAGCGAATCCGTCTTAGTCAAAAACATTCAGTACTTC. The whole variable domain, remainder taken from reference TRBV18 and TRBJ2-4, is NAGVMQNPRHLVRRRGQEARLRCSPMKGHSHVYWYRQLPEEGLKFMVYLQKENIIDESGMPKERFSAEFPKEGPSILRIQQVVRGDSAAYFCASSPGSESVLVKNIQYFGAGTRLSVL.

Only one count was recorded for this clone. The chain uses TRBV6-1 and TRBJ2-7; 12 positions match TRBD2. V shed 4 bases, J shed 2 bases, and the junction held 3 bases outside the gene matches. This CDR3 has 15 residues. CDR1 is MNHNS and CDR2 is SASEGT in the germline V gene. The CDR3: CASSVLAGGPYEQYF. The CDR3 DNA reads as TGTGCCAGCAGTGTCCTAGCGGGAGGGCCCTACGAGCAGTACTTC.

The V call is TRBV19, the J call TRBJ1-2; TRBD1 aligns across 7 bases. Germline CDR1 is LNHDA and CDR2 is SQIVND (reference sequence). With V trimmed by 2 bases and J by 4 bases, 7 bases remained unmatched. This CDR3 is 15 amino acids long. CDR3 sequence reads: CASSIISGTAYGYTF. DNA for the CDR3: TGTGCCAGTAGTATAATCTCGGGGACAGCCTATGGCTACACCTTC.

This chain connects TRBV28 to TRBJ2-3; 8 nucleotides align to TRBD1. V shed 6 bases, J shed 2 bases, and the junction held 13 bases outside the gene matches. Germline V CDR1 and CDR2: MDHEN, SYDVKM. The length of the CDR3 is 17 residues. CDR3 sequence: CASSPRGWTGYTDTQYF. The CDR3 coding sequence is TGTGCCAGCAGCCCCCGCGGGTGGACAGGGTACACAGATACGCAGTATTTT.

V usage is TRBV7-3 and J usage is TRBJ1-1; 8 bases line up with TRBD1. Germline V gene lookup returns CDR1 SGHTA and CDR2 FQGTGA. Unmatched junction bases numbered 8, after V lost 4 bases and J lost 1 base. The CDR3 contains 16 residues. The CDR3 DNA reads as TGTGCCAGCAGCTCGGGACAGGCAATAACGAACACTGAAGCTTTCTTT. Its protein is CASSSGQAITNTEAFF.

This sequence joins TRBV19 and TRBJ1-5, with 7 bases aligning to TRBD1. The ends lost 7 bases at V and 2 bases at J; junction bases unmatched: 5. Germline lookup yields CDR1 LNHDA and CDR2 SQIVND (reference sequence). The CDR3 length is 14 residues. The DNA for the CDR3 is TGTGCCAGTACCAGAGGGGGCCGCAATCAGCCCCAGCATTTT. As protein: CASTRGGRNQPQHF.

The chain joins TRBV19 to TRBJ2-3, with 7 bases that match TRBD1. J was trimmed by 5 bases and V by 3 bases; bases with no gene match: 11. The germline CDR1 and CDR2 sequences are LNHDA and SQIVND (reference sequence). The CDR3 covers 16 residues. The CDR3 is CASSIKTGWQQDTQYF. CDR3 DNA: TGTGCCAGTAGTATTAAGACAGGGTGGCAGCAAGATACGCAGTATTTT.